The subject of this entry is one T cell receptor beta chain. Its cognate antigen has yet to be identified. No base qualities exist here, and no much larger clone lies one base off it. CDR1 DFQATT and CDR2 SNEGSKA are derived from the germline V gene (reference sequence). Trimming accounts for 5 bases at V and 7 bases at J, while the number of junction bases matched to no gene is 19. CDR3 length: 17 amino acids, cysteine to phenylalanine. The kept DNA is CDR3 alone, 51 bases in frame from the first base. These data are taken from a study of T cells in Graves' hyperthyroidism and ophthalmopathy (dated by TCRdb to the late 2010s). Regarding the research as a whole: Peripheral blood was sampled at the time of initial diagnosis, prior to any treatment. A discovery cohort of roughly 96 patients, 43 with Graves' ophthalmopathy and 55 to 65 with stable Graves' hyperthyroidism, was used to find distinguishing TCR V-J signatures. Prospective prediction of ophthalmopathy was tested in an independent validation cohort consisting of some 19 hyperthyroidism patients and approximately 16 patients who later progressed to ophthalmopathy. The roughly 100 discovery patients were randomly divided into training and test sets at a 7:3 ratio. In several Graves' hyperthyroidism patients, the study also compared T-cell repertoires from thyroid tissue with T-cell repertoires from blood. After sampling, hyperthyroidism patients received methimazole starting at 30 mg daily, and ophthalmopathy patients received high-dose intravenous methylprednisolone. TCR Vbeta CDR3 sequencing of some 140 peripheral blood samples (roughly 41 ophthalmopathy, 70 to 85 hyperthyroidism and about 17 progressor patients) is reported in the paper. What the work shows at the level of the full study, not this receptor alone: In cross-validation, a model built on a 13 V-J signature told ophthalmopathy apart from stable hyperthyroidism with 87.88% sensitivity and approximately 81% specificity, and in testing the same model reached 80%/75%. In validation, the model predicted progression to ophthalmopathy with around 71% sensitivity and 72% to 85% specificity, a median of around six months before onset. Sample size was not statistically predetermined, and blinding of investigators to group allocation was not performed. Most expanded thyroid clonotypes (frequency above 0.001) were also found in blood, which suggests that blood repertoires may mirror thyroid immune responses.

Ophthalmopathy patients had moderately to severely active disease, Clinical Activity Score of at least 3, NOSPECS grade of at least 4, and duration under 3 months. Any patient with an uncontrolled infection, another autoimmune disease, pregnancy or lactation was excluded. Diagnoses were based on clinical symptoms, serum thyroxine and TRAb, thyroid ultrasound and orbital computed tomography. Ficoll-Paque density gradient centrifugation was used to isolate PBMCs from about 10 ml of fresh peripheral blood. Total RNA was extracted with Trizol reagent, and quality was checked on an Agilent 2100 Bioanalyzer. TCR beta CDR3 regions were amplified from RNA transcripts. For the first round of RT-PCR on the TCR CDR3, the HTBI primer set was used together with the Qiagen OneStep RT-PCR kit. A second multiplex PCR round built the libraries, followed by size selection and purification. The libraries were sequenced on an Illumina HiSeq2000 using paired-end 100 bp reads. The authors processed their data as follows. SOAPnuke was used to process the raw data, throwing out any read that contained adapters or uncalled bases, had a mean Phred below 15, or lacked an exact constant-primer or identifier match. High-quality paired reads were merged with COPE v1.2.5, and unique nucleotide sequences were defined as clonotypes. Clonotypes were aligned to IMGT TRBV, TRBD and TRBJ reference segments using MiTCR v1.1. Analysis was restricted to V-J combinations with a frequency above 0.0001, which covered over 98% of repertoires. The TCS score was defined as F50 (clonal expansion) divided by E x V (chaos), with BLOSUM62-based TCRdist calculated between CDR3 peptides within each V-J. Welch's t-statistics and random forest reduced 450 to 600 V-J features to 10 to 15, which were used in a naive Bayes classifier (R e1071). TCRdb applied fastp at Q25 and MiXCR to the public reads, then kept only in-frame beta chains. Rows merge per CDR3 protein into single entries with the most common DNA and genes. The V and J calls reflect TCRdb's pipeline rather than the authors' work. The sample records 400,000 or so distinct CDR3 sequences, 13% to 15% of which are singletons. About 19% of the sample goes to the ten largest clones.

The sample taken for sequencing was blood. The rearranged segments are TRBV20-1 and TRBJ1-5, and TRBD1 aligns with 8 junction nucleotides. This sequence was found in a woman aged 25 to 39 with Graves' ophthalmopathy. The DNA is as follows: TGCAGTGCTGGACACGTTTTAGAGACAGGGGCGAGGCAGCCCCAGCATTTT. Its protein is CSAGHVLETGARQPQHF.